These T cell receptor beta chains were read from a single sample in a study of cytotoxic CD8 clonotypes in ibrutinib-treated CLL. The table came from immunoSEQ multiplex PCR; TCRdb's copy has only in-frame clones and leaves some out. The sample yields approximately 84,000 clones, around 83% seen once. The sample in question was PBMCs, obtained before ibrutinib treatment. The receptors here all came from a human donor with chronic lymphocytic leukemia. Both conserved end residues are part of each CDR3. D genes are given only for firm matches. For some rows the clone size is stated as once, few or many, or as a class when expanded; others skip it.

len	v_gene	j_gene	abundance	d_gene	CDR3nt	CDR3aa
14	TRBV2	TRBJ1-6	-	-	TGTGCCAGCTTCAGGAGCTCCTATAATTCACCCCTCCACTTT	CASFRSSYNSPLHF
19	TRBV6-1	TRBJ2-4	-	TRBD2	TGTGCCAGCAGTGAAAGTTTTGGGACTAGCGGGAGTACCAAAAACATTCAGTACTTC	CASSESFGTSGSTKNIQYF
16	TRBV7-2	TRBJ2-3	-	TRBD2	TGTGCCAGCAGCTTAGCCGGCGGGGGGGAAGGAGATACGCAGTATTTT	CASSLAGGGEGDTQYF
17	TRBV27	TRBJ2-3	-	TRBD2	TGTGCCACCACCCGGGGACGGGACCCCTCGGGGGGAGATACGCAGTATTTT	CATTRGRDPSGGDTQYF
17	TRBV7-9	TRBJ2-1	-	TRBD2	TGTGCCAGCAGCTTAGTTGAGTCTAGCGGGAGTGCCAATGAGCAGTTCTTC	CASSLVESSGSANEQFF
16	TRBV19	TRBJ1-2	-	TRBD1	TGTGCCAGTAGTATCGGAGACCGGACAGGGGGCTACGGCTACACCTTC	CASSIGDRTGGYGYTF
13	TRBV7-2	TRBJ2-5	-	-	TGTGCCAGCAGCTTAGCGCGGAGGGAGACCCAGTACTTC	CASSLARRETQYF
14	TRBV19	TRBJ1-2	few	-	TGTGCCAGTAGTCTCGCCTCCGCTAACTATGGCTACACCTTC	CASSLASANYGYTF
14	TRBV7-3	TRBJ2-5	-	-	TGTGCCAGCAGCAATACCCGGGGAGCAGAGACCCAGTACTTC	CASSNTRGAETQYF
12	TRBV29-1	TRBJ2-7	once	-	TGCAGCGCCCGGACCGAAACCTACGAGCAGTACTTC	CSARTETYEQYF
12	TRBV10-1	TRBJ1-4	-	-	TGCGCCAGCAGTCCGGGCGGTGAAAAACTGTTTTTT	CASSPGGEKLFF
13	TRBV30	TRBJ2-7	-	-	TGTGCCTGGTCCGACTCGACGGGCTACGAGCAGTACTTC	CAWSDSTGYEQYF
14	TRBV30	TRBJ2-3	-	-	TGTGCCTGGAGTGAAGGGGTTGGCACAGATACGCAGTATTTT	CAWSEGVGTDTQYF
13	TRBV6-4	TRBJ2-7	once	-	TGTGCCAGCAGTGACTCTATAGGGGGGGAGCAGTACTTC	CASSDSIGGEQYF
15	TRBV4-2	TRBJ1-4	-	TRBD1	TGTGCCAGCTCCCTGCGGGGGACAGTTAATGAAAAACTGTTTTTT	CASSLRGTVNEKLFF
15	TRBV28	TRBJ1-2	-	TRBD1	TGTGCCAGCAGCATAGGCGGCAGGGGGCAAGTTGGCTACACCTTC	CASSIGGRGQVGYTF
16	TRBV19	TRBJ2-2	-	TRBD1	TGTGCCAGCTCCGACTTTACAGGGGACGGCACCGGGGAGCTGTTTTTT	CASSDFTGDGTGELFF
15	TRBV11-3	TRBJ2-7	-	-	TGTGCCAGCGGGGGGACGGGACGGAACTCCTACGAGCAGTACTTC	CASGGTGRNSYEQYF
16	TRBV7-2	TRBJ1-2	-	-	TGTGCCAGCAGCTTTACAACGCAAGGGAATAGAGATGGCTACACCTTC	CASSFTTQGNRDGYTF
12	TRBV7-7	TRBJ2-1	-	-	TGTGCTAGCAGCCCCCGGGTGGGTGAGCAGTTCTTC	CASSPRVGEQFF
13	TRBV27	TRBJ2-6	few	-	TGTGCCAGCAGTTTATTTGGGGCCAACGTCCTGACTTTC	CASSLFGANVLTF
16	TRBV5-1	TRBJ2-1	-	-	TGCGCCAGCAGCCCCCCCGGGACGTCAACCTACAATGAGCAGTTCTTC	CASSPPGTSTYNEQFF
15	TRBV7-3	TRBJ2-3	-	TRBD1	TGTGCCAGCAGTCGAGACGGGACAGGGCCAGATACGCAGTATTTT	CASSRDGTGPDTQYF
14	TRBV9	TRBJ1-2	few	-	TGTGCCAGCAGCGTAGACAGGGTGAGCTATGGCTACACCTTC	CASSVDRVSYGYTF
16	TRBV7-2	TRBJ2-1	-	TRBD2	TGTGCCAGCAGCTTAGTTGGCGGGAGCTCCTACAATGAGCAGTTCTTC	CASSLVGGSSYNEQFF
13	TRBV30	TRBJ1-1	-	-	TGTGCCTGGAGTCTTTTGGCAGACACTGAAGCTTTCTTT	CAWSLLADTEAFF
11	TRBV27	TRBJ2-3	-	-	TGTGCCAGCAGTTACATGGATACGCAGTATTTT	CASSYMDTQYF
11	TRBV6-1	TRBJ2-1	-	-	TGTGCCAGCAGTGTAACAGGGAGGCAGTTCTTC	CASSVTGRQFF
14	TRBV19	TRBJ2-1	-	TRBD1	TGTGCCAGTAGTTACAGGGGGCTTTACAATGAGCAGTTCTTC	CASSYRGLYNEQFF
13	TRBV27	TRBJ2-7	once	TRBD1	TGTGCCACCAGGGACAGGAGCTCCTACGAGCAGTACTTC	CATRDRSSYEQYF
14	TRBV6-5	TRBJ2-7	-	TRBD1	TGTGCCAGCAGTCTCGACAGGGGGCGCGGCGAGCAGTACTTC	CASSLDRGRGEQYF
14	TRBV9	TRBJ2-7	-	TRBD2	TGTGCCAGCAGCGCGACTAGCGCGGAGGGGGAGCAGTACTTC	CASSATSAEGEQYF
11	TRBV29-1	TRBJ2-7	-	-	TGCAGCGTTGAAAAGAGCTACGAGCAGTACTTC	CSVEKSYEQYF
19	TRBV5-4	TRBJ1-4	-	-	TGTGCCAGCAGCAAGGGGCACAGGGTGGCGGGGGTGTTATATGAAAAACTGTTTTTT	CASSKGHRVAGVLYEKLFF
16	TRBV7-2	TRBJ2-7	-	TRBD1	TGTGCCAGCAGCTTAGAACGGGGACGGACAGGGGGCGAGCAGTACTTC	CASSLERGRTGGEQYF
17	TRBV7-6	TRBJ2-7	-	TRBD1	TGTGCCAGCAGCTTACGACCGGGACAGGGTAGCTCCTACGAGCAGTACTTC	CASSLRPGQGSSYEQYF
13	TRBV5-1	TRBJ2-7	-	-	TGCGCCAGCAGCTTGGAACTCGACACCGAGCAGTACTTC	CASSLELDTEQYF
17	TRBV18	TRBJ2-3	once	-	TGTGCCAGCTCACCCTTGGGGGCGATCACTAGCACAGATACGCAGTATTTT	CASSPLGAITSTDTQYF
14	TRBV27	TRBJ1-5	-	-	TGTGCCAGCAGTTTCAAGGGACCCCATCAGCCCCAGCATTTT	CASSFKGPHQPQHF
15	TRBV15	TRBJ2-3	-	-	TGTGCCACCAGCAGGGACAAAGGGGCCACAGATACGCAGTATTTT	CATSRDKGATDTQYF
16	TRBV11-3	TRBJ1-2	-	-	TGTGCCAGCAGCTTAGATCCCGCAGCCACCAACTATGGCTACACCTTC	CASSLDPAATNYGYTF
13	TRBV11-3	TRBJ1-2	-	-	TGTGCCAGCAGCCCTTTGCGGGCAGCTACCTACACCTTC	CASSPLRAATYTF
14	TRBV27	TRBJ1-4	once	-	TGTGCCAGCAGTTTCCTTGCAACTAATGAAAAACTGTTTTTT	CASSFLATNEKLFF
13	TRBV7-2	TRBJ2-2	-	-	TGTGCCAGCAGCCCAGGGAACACCGGGGAGCTGTTTTTT	CASSPGNTGELFF
12	TRBV29-1	TRBJ1-2	few	-	TGCAGCGTTGATGGGGTCGATGGGGGCTACACCTTC	CSVDGVDGGYTF
14	TRBV5-8	TRBJ2-5	-	-	TGTGCCAGCAGCTCGCCGGAACGTCAAGAGACCCAGTACTTC	CASSSPERQETQYF
14	TRBV18	TRBJ2-3	-	-	TGTGCCAGCTCACCGTCCAGGGGCACAGATACGCAGTATTTT	CASSPSRGTDTQYF
15	TRBV7-2	TRBJ2-7	-	-	TGTGCCAGCAGCTCGGTGGGCCGCTCCAGTTACGAGCAGTACTTC	CASSSVGRSSYEQYF
13	TRBV29-1	TRBJ2-7	-	TRBD2	TGCAGCGTTGTACTAGCGGGTTCCTACGAGCAGTACTTC	CSVVLAGSYEQYF
18	TRBV11-2	TRBJ2-3	-	TRBD1	TGTGCCAGCAGGCTGGGCTCCGGGGACAGGGGGCTCGTAGATACGCAGTATTTT	CASRLGSGDRGLVDTQYF
13	TRBV2	TRBJ1-2	-	-	TGTGCCAGCAACTTACAGGGCGGCTATGGCTACACCTTC	CASNLQGGYGYTF
15	TRBV7-8	TRBJ1-4	-	-	TGTGCCAGCAGCTTAGCTCGTACAACTAATGAAAAACTGTTTTTT	CASSLARTTNEKLFF